The clone carrying this T cell receptor (beta chain) was counted a few times. CDR3 length: 16 amino acids. The V and J ends lost 4 bases and 6 bases respectively, with 18 bases between them. Germline assignment: CDR1 LGHNA and CDR2 YNFKEQ. A second PCR, run for about 7 to 11 cycles, used a sample-barcoded 5' primer plus a J-beta primer mix. TCRdb re-derived calls from the 5' RACE reads in MiXCR, one entry per CDR3 protein. The sample has roughly 790,000 distinct CDR3 sequences, approximately 39% seen once. The record originates from a study of blood T cells in healthy people across ages. The sequencing input was blood. The clonotype originates from an older woman in good health. V gene TRBV4-2 combines with J gene TRBJ2-2; D is unresolved. The CDR3: CASSPFKRSDSGELFF. The CDR3 bases are TGTGCCAGCAGCCCATTCAAGAGGAGTGACTCCGGGGAGCTGTTTTTT.